The rows below give T cell receptor beta chains drawn from one sample of a study of cytomegalovirus exposure and HLA in healthy donors. Libraries were prepared by immunoSEQ multiplex PCR; TCRdb keeps only in-frame clonotypes and omits some of them. This table holds tens of thousands of clones, 90% to 97% found once. Sequencing used PBMCs. Source of these receptors: a man aged 18-30 years in good health and CMV-seropositive. Both conserved end residues are part of each CDR3. A D gene is named only where the DNA matches it firmly. Clone sizes are given selectively: once, few, many, or a class where the clone is expanded.

V: TRBV5-8; size: .; D: TRBD1; J: TRBJ2-5; CDR3: CASSRDRAETQYF; DNA: TGTGCCAGCAGCCGTGACAGGGCAGAGACCCAGTACTTC
V: TRBV2; size: .; D: .; J: TRBJ1-1; CDR3: CASSSGRGRTEAFF; DNA: TGTGCCAGCAGTAGCGGACGGGGAAGGACTGAAGCTTTCTTT
V: TRBV15; size: .; D: .; J: TRBJ2-3; CDR3: CATSRVAGLADTQYF; DNA: TGTGCCACCAGCAGAGTGGCGGGATTGGCAGATACGCAGTATTTT
V: TRBV6-6; size: .; D: .; J: TRBJ2-1; CDR3: CASSYPSLAEQFF; DNA: TGTGCCAGCAGTTACCCGTCACTAGCTGAGCAGTTCTTC
V: TRBV4-1; size: .; D: .; J: TRBJ1-2; CDR3: CASSLGTTANYGYTF; DNA: TGCGCCAGCAGCCTTGGAACCACAGCAAACTATGGCTACACCTTC
V: TRBV9; size: .; D: TRBD2; J: TRBJ2-7; CDR3: CASSVEASGLLSYEQYF; DNA: TGTGCCAGCAGCGTAGAGGCTAGCGGATTACTCTCCTACGAGCAGTACTTC
V: TRBV27; size: .; D: TRBD2; J: TRBJ2-7; CDR3: CASSAWTSGGGEQYF; DNA: TGTGCCAGCAGCGCCTGGACTAGCGGAGGTGGGGAGCAGTACTTC
V: TRBV11-3; size: .; D: .; J: TRBJ2-2; CDR3: CASSTLTSANTGELFF; DNA: TGTGCCAGCAGCACACTGACAAGTGCGAACACCGGGGAGCTGTTTTTT
V: TRBV5-6; size: .; D: TRBD2; J: TRBJ2-4; CDR3: CASTWGGVENIQYF; DNA: TGTGCCAGCACCTGGGGGGGAGTTGAAAACATTCAGTACTTC
V: TRBV11-3; size: .; D: .; J: TRBJ2-3; CDR3: CASSLGRDTQYF; DNA: TGTGCCAGCAGCTTAGGTCGAGATACGCAGTATTTT
V: TRBV6-1; size: .; D: .; J: TRBJ2-7; CDR3: CASRVETQKSYEQYF; DNA: TGTGCCAGCAGGGTAGAAACACAGAAATCCTACGAGCAGTACTTC
V: TRBV4-2; size: .; D: .; J: TRBJ2-1; CDR3: CASSLNYEQFF; DNA: TGTGCCAGCAGCCTAAACTATGAGCAGTTCTTC
V: TRBV11-2; size: .; D: .; J: TRBJ1-1; CDR3: CASSLAEGGPEAFF; DNA: TGTGCCAGCAGCTTGGCCGAGGGGGGGCCCGAAGCTTTCTTT
V: TRBV15; size: .; D: .; J: TRBJ2-7; CDR3: CATSTRTGPSEQYF; DNA: TGTGCCACCAGCACACGGACTGGGCCTTCGGAGCAGTACTTC
V: TRBV6-1; size: few; D: TRBD1; J: TRBJ1-5; CDR3: CASRITGGNQPQHF; DNA: TGTGCCAGCAGAATAACAGGGGGCAATCAGCCCCAGCATTTT
V: TRBV6-6; size: .; D: .; J: TRBJ1-4; CDR3: CASSYVGGEKLFF; DNA: TGTGCCAGCAGTTATGTCGGTGGTGAAAAACTGTTTTTT
V: TRBV9; size: .; D: .; J: TRBJ2-5; CDR3: CASSLTGREETQYF; DNA: TGTGCCAGCAGCCTGACAGGACGAGAAGAGACCCAGTACTTC
V: TRBV6-1; size: .; D: .; J: TRBJ2-7; CDR3: CASIRAAGSDEQYF; DNA: TGTGCCAGCATCAGGGCGGCGGGGTCCGACGAGCAGTACTTC
V: TRBV28; size: .; D: .; J: TRBJ2-2; CDR3: CASSLLGEDTGELFF; DNA: TGTGCCAGCAGCCTCCTTGGCGAGGACACCGGGGAGCTGTTTTTT
V: TRBV21-1; size: .; D: .; J: TRBJ2-7; CDR3: CAPGASGTRGNEQYF; DNA: TGTGCCCCCGGGGCTAGCGGGACACGAGGGAACGAGCAGTACTTC
V: TRBV7-2; size: .; D: .; J: TRBJ1-1; CDR3: CASSLGGTLNEAFF; DNA: TGTGCCAGCAGCTTAGGAGGGACACTCAATGAAGCTTTCTTT
V: TRBV2; size: .; D: .; J: TRBJ2-5; CDR3: CASSVGGETQYF; DNA: TGTGCCAGCAGTGTGGGGGGAGAGACCCAGTACTTC
V: TRBV18; size: .; D: .; J: TRBJ2-7; CDR3: CASCPPGAYEQYF; DNA: TGTGCCAGTTGCCCACCCGGGGCCTACGAGCAGTACTTC
V: TRBV6-5; size: .; D: .; J: TRBJ2-2; CDR3: CASSYSATATGELFF; DNA: TGTGCCAGCAGTTACTCAGCGACCGCCACCGGGGAGCTGTTTTTT
V: TRBV18; size: .; D: .; J: TRBJ1-2; CDR3: CASSPARGGYGYTF; DNA: TGTGCCAGCTCACCGGCGCGGGGGGGCTATGGCTACACCTTC
V: TRBV10-3; size: .; D: TRBD1; J: TRBJ2-1; CDR3: CAIRRQGASYNEQFF; DNA: TGTGCCATCAGGAGACAGGGGGCTTCCTACAATGAGCAGTTCTTC
V: TRBV7-9; size: .; D: .; J: TRBJ2-7; CDR3: CASSLTVYEQYF; DNA: TGTGCCAGCAGCTTGACAGTTTACGAGCAGTACTTC
V: TRBV5-6; size: .; D: TRBD1; J: TRBJ1-1; CDR3: CASNMNARTGGTEAFF; DNA: TGTGCCAGCAACATGAACGCTCGGACAGGGGGCACTGAAGCTTTCTTT
V: TRBV12-5; size: .; D: .; J: TRBJ1-2; CDR3: CASGFLGTYGYTF; DNA: TGTGCTAGTGGTTTTCTTGGGACATACGGCTACACCTTC
V: TRBV5-1; size: .; D: TRBD1; J: TRBJ2-1; CDR3: CASSMGTGSYNEQFF; DNA: TGCGCCAGCAGCATGGGGACAGGATCCTACAATGAGCAGTTCTTC
V: TRBV4-1; size: .; D: .; J: TRBJ1-5; CDR3: CASSQTGYSNQPQHF; DNA: TGCGCCAGCAGCCAAACAGGTTATAGCAATCAGCCCCAGCATTTT
V: TRBV28; size: .; D: .; J: TRBJ1-1; CDR3: CASSLMSESGGEAFF; DNA: TGTGCCAGCAGTTTGATGTCGGAGAGTGGAGGTGAAGCTTTCTTT
V: TRBV2; size: .; D: TRBD2; J: TRBJ2-1; CDR3: CASRKRALAGILNDEQFF; DNA: TGTGCCAGCAGAAAGAGGGCCCTAGCGGGTATACTAAACGATGAGCAGTTCTTC
V: TRBV19; size: .; D: .; J: TRBJ1-2; CDR3: CASSRRQDLYGYTF; DNA: TGTGCCAGTAGTAGACGACAGGACCTCTATGGCTACACCTTC
V: TRBV10-1; size: .; D: TRBD2; J: TRBJ2-1; CDR3: CASSESVGLALNEQFF; DNA: TGCGCCAGCAGTGAGTCTGTGGGACTAGCGTTAAATGAGCAGTTCTTC
V: TRBV29-1; size: .; D: .; J: TRBJ2-4; CDR3: CSVVVGLAKNIQYF; DNA: TGCAGCGTTGTAGTGGGACTAGCCAAAAACATTCAGTACTTC
V: TRBV23-1; size: .; D: .; J: TRBJ2-7; CDR3: CASLHSTGSSYEQYF; DNA: TGCGCCAGCCTCCATTCCACGGGGAGCTCCTACGAGCAGTACTTC
V: TRBV19; size: .; D: .; J: TRBJ2-7; CDR3: CASSIAVREYYEQYF; DNA: TGTGCCAGTAGTATCGCGGTACGGGAGTACTACGAGCAGTACTTC
V: TRBV5-5; size: .; D: TRBD2; J: TRBJ2-1; CDR3: CASSLLAGLYNEQFF; DNA: TGTGCCAGCAGCTTATTAGCGGGATTATACAATGAGCAGTTCTTC
V: TRBV18; size: .; D: TRBD1; J: TRBJ2-4; CDR3: CASSPRTGEDIQYF; DNA: TGTGCCAGCTCCCCGCGGACAGGGGAGGACATTCAGTACTTC
V: TRBV29-1; size: .; D: .; J: TRBJ2-7; CDR3: CSVDRGYEQYF; DNA: TGCAGCGTTGACAGGGGATACGAGCAGTACTTC
V: TRBV19; size: .; D: TRBD2; J: TRBJ2-1; CDR3: CASSILAGGFYEQFF; DNA: TGTGCCAGTAGTATTTTAGCGGGAGGGTTCTATGAGCAGTTCTTC
V: TRBV4-1; size: .; D: .; J: TRBJ1-4; CDR3: CASRTGRNEKLFF; DNA: TGCGCCAGCCGAACGGGGAGGAATGAAAAACTGTTTTTT
V: TRBV28; size: .; D: .; J: TRBJ2-1; CDR3: CASSLYPGEQFF; DNA: TGTGCCAGCAGTTTATACCCCGGGGAGCAGTTCTTC
V: TRBV27; size: .; D: .; J: TRBJ2-2; CDR3: CASNGNTGELFF; DNA: TGTGCCAGCAACGGGAACACCGGGGAGCTGTTTTTT
V: TRBV4-1; size: .; D: .; J: TRBJ2-2; CDR3: CASSQVPGTGELFF; DNA: TGCGCCAGCAGCCAAGTCCCCGGTACCGGGGAGCTGTTTTTT
V: TRBV1; size: .; D: .; J: TRBJ2-2; CDR3: CTSSPFVDWLGTGELFF; DNA: TGCACCAGCAGCCCCTTCGTGGACTGGCTCGGCACCGGGGAGCTGTTTTTT
V: TRBV19; size: .; D: .; J: TRBJ2-7; CDR3: CASRNGGAYEQYF; DNA: TGTGCCAGTAGAAATGGCGGAGCCTACGAGCAGTACTTC